The clone carrying this T cell receptor beta chain occurred a few times. This sample was taken from a study of blood T cell repertoires in COVID-19. Overall study: There were acute and convalescent COVID-19 samples, and they came from the United States, Italy and Spain.

The assay was immunoSEQ multiplex PCR, and TCRdb's table has in-frame clones only and misses some. The table shows some 100,000 clones, with around 88% occurring only once. The sample comprised peripheral blood. The sequence derives from a man aged 50-59 years with COVID-19, enrolled during active disease.

CDR3 loop: CASSRTSGAEEQYF. The CDR3 region has the DNA TGTGCCAGCAGCCGGACTAGCGGGGCGGAGGAGCAGTACTTC. This sequence joins TRBV7-9 and TRBJ2-7, with 12 bases aligning to TRBD2. Germline assignment: CDR1 SEHNR and CDR2 FQNEAQ (reference sequence). Trimming took 5 bases from V and 7 from J; bases not matched to a gene: 6. This CDR3 comprises 14 residues.